Listed below are T cell receptor beta chains from one sample, sequenced in a study of blood T cell repertoires in COVID-19. This table comes from immunoSEQ multiplex PCR, and its TCRdb copy is limited to in-frame clones, with some not included. This sample yields tens of thousands of clones, of which roughly 90% are seen a single time; approximately 3% belongs to the top ten. The sequenced sample consisted of peripheral blood. The receptors were sampled from a man aged 50 to 60 with active COVID-19. CDR3s include the opening cysteine and the closing phenylalanine or tryptophan. A D gene is named only where the DNA matches it firmly. The size of a clone is reported for some rows only, either as once, few or many, or as a class for expanded clones.

j_call d_call clone_size v_call cdr3_nt cdr3_aa
TRBJ1-1 NA NA TRBV5-1 TGCGCCAGCAGCTTGGTCCCAGACACTGAAGCTTTCTTT CASSLVPDTEAFF
TRBJ2-3 NA NA TRBV6-2/TRBV6-3 TGTGCCAGCAGTTACCTCCCTGCCAGGGTAGAGGATACGCAGTATTTT CASSYLPARVEDTQYF
TRBJ2-1 TRBD2 once TRBV7-3 TGTGCCAGCAGGGAACTCGGACTAGCGGTCTACAATGAGCAGTTCTTC CASRELGLAVYNEQFF
TRBJ1-3 NA NA TRBV14 TGTGCCAGCAGCCGAGGCTGGTTCTCTGGAAACACCATATATTTT CASSRGWFSGNTIYF
TRBJ2-3 TRBD2 NA TRBV29-1 TGCAGCGTTGAGCGACCTAGCGGGAGGGCCGGAGATACGCAGTATTTT CSVERPSGRAGDTQYF
TRBJ1-3 NA NA TRBV21-1 TGTGCCAGCAGCAAAGTGGAGGTCTCTGGAAACACCATATATTTT CASSKVEVSGNTIYF
TRBJ2-5 NA once TRBV5-1 TGCGCCAGCAGCTTGGCGGGGAAGGAGACCCAGTACTTC CASSLAGKETQYF
TRBJ1-5 NA few TRBV5-8 TGTGCCAGCATAGGAGGATATCAGCCCCAGCATTTT CASIGGYQPQHF
TRBJ2-5 NA NA TRBV11-2 TGTGCCAGCAGCCGTAGAGACAAGTCGGACAGCCGTCAAGAGACCCAGTACTTC CASSRRDKSDSRQETQYF
TRBJ2-1 NA once TRBV4-2 TGTGCCAGCAGCCAAGGAGTGTTCTCGGCAGGAAATGAGCAGTTCTTC CASSQGVFSAGNEQFF
TRBJ1-6 TRBD1 once TRBV7-2 TGTGCCAGCAGCTTGACAGGGGATAATTCACCCCTCCACTTT CASSLTGDNSPLHF
TRBJ1-2 NA NA TRBV9 TGTGCCAGCAGCGTACAATCATTCGGGGGATCGGGCGATGGCTACACCTTC CASSVQSFGGSGDGYTF
TRBJ2-1 TRBD2 NA TRBV6-5 TGTGCCAGCAGTTTAGCGGGAGGGCCTAGTGGTGAGCAGTTCTTC CASSLAGGPSGEQFF
TRBJ2-2 NA NA TRBV5-1 TGCGCCAGCAGCTTCCGACAGACCGGGGAGCTGTTTTTT CASSFRQTGELFF
TRBJ2-7 TRBD1 NA TRBV18 TGTGCCAGCTCACCGGGACAGGGCGACGAGCAGTACTTC CASSPGQGDEQYF
TRBJ2-1 NA NA TRBV7-8 TGTGCCAGCAGCTGGCGGTTCGGCCGCAATGAGCAGTTCTTC CASSWRFGRNEQFF
TRBJ2-4 NA NA TRBV6-5 TGTGCCAGCAGTTTCACTAGCTTAGCAAACATTCAGTACTTC CASSFTSLANIQYF
TRBJ2-2 TRBD2 few TRBV7-9 TGTGCCAGCAGTTGGACTAGCGGGGGACCCGGGGAGCTGTTTTTT CASSWTSGGPGELFF
TRBJ1-2 NA NA TRBV27 TGTGCCAGCAGTTATCGCGCAGGGAACTATGGCTACACCTTC CASSYRAGNYGYTF
TRBJ2-3 NA NA TRBV5-6 TGTGCCAGCAGCTTTGGCGCAGGGTTGGCAGATACGCAGTATTTT CASSFGAGLADTQYF
TRBJ2-1 NA NA TRBV6-5 TGTGCCATTAAGGACTACCTCGGCTACAATGAGCAGTTCTTC CAIKDYLGYNEQFF
TRBJ2-7 TRBD1 NA TRBV19 TGTGCCAGTAGTATAGATGGGACAGGATCCTACGAGCAGTACTTC CASSIDGTGSYEQYF
TRBJ2-5 TRBD2 once TRBV7-7 TGTGCTAGCAGTCACTCCGGGAGGGGAGAGACCCAGTACTTC CASSHSGRGETQYF
TRBJ1-5 NA once TRBV21-1 TGTGCCAGCAGCAAGGGGGGGACTTCGAGCAATCAGCCCCAGCATTTT CASSKGGTSSNQPQHF
TRBJ1-2 TRBD1 once TRBV6-5 TGTGCCAGCAGTATGGGACAGCTCTATGGCTACACCTTC CASSMGQLYGYTF
TRBJ2-1 TRBD1 NA TRBV7-9 TGTGCCAGCAGCCAACGGGACAGGGGCGTCCACAATGAGCAGTTCTTC CASSQRDRGVHNEQFF
TRBJ2-1 NA NA TRBV7-6 TGTGCCAGCAGCTCCCCTTCCCTAGCGAATGAGCAGTTCTTC CASSSPSLANEQFF
TRBJ2-1 TRBD2 NA TRBV5-1 TGCGCCAGCAGCACTATTCTAGCGGCGGACAATGAGCAGTTCTTC CASSTILAADNEQFF
TRBJ1-3 TRBD1 once TRBV18 TGTGCCAGCTCGCCAGGGACAGGTCGATCTGGAAACACCATATATTTT CASSPGTGRSGNTIYF
TRBJ2-2 TRBD2 NA TRBV7-2 TGTGCCAGCAGCTTAGGACTAGCGGGGGGAAGGACCGGGGAGCTGTTTTTT CASSLGLAGGRTGELFF
TRBJ1-1 TRBD1 NA TRBV3-1/TRBV3-2 TGTGCCAGCAGCCCACAGGGGAGCACTGAAGCTTTCTTT CASSPQGSTEAFF
TRBJ2-1 NA NA TRBV7-2 TGTGCCAGCAGCCGGGACACCACCCAGTTCTTC CASSRDTTQFF
TRBJ1-2 NA NA TRBV11-2 TGTGCCAGCAGCTTAAACAGTGGCTATGGCTACACCTTC CASSLNSGYGYTF
TRBJ1-2 TRBD1 NA TRBV6-6 TGTGCCAGCACCCTCTTTGACAGGGCCCACTATGGCTACACCTTC CASTLFDRAHYGYTF
TRBJ1-5 TRBD1 NA TRBV7-9 TGTGCCAGCAGCTTAGAGAGACCGGGACAGGGGTCGGGGCAGCCCCAGCATTTT CASSLERPGQGSGQPQHF
TRBJ2-1 TRBD2 NA TRBV5-1 TGCGCCAGCAGCTTGCCGGGACTAGCGGAGGACAATGAGCAGTTCTTC CASSLPGLAEDNEQFF
TRBJ1-4 TRBD1 NA TRBV5-1 TGCGCCAGCAGCTTACGGACAGGGGATAAAGAAAAACTGTTTTTT CASSLRTGDKEKLFF
TRBJ1-1 NA NA TRBV4-2 TGTGCCAGCAGCCAACCCGGGAACACTGAAGCTTTCTTT CASSQPGNTEAFF
TRBJ2-7 TRBD2 NA TRBV19 TGTGCCAGTACCACCGCGGGGGTTAGCGAGCAGTACTTC CASTTAGVSEQYF
TRBJ2-1 TRBD2 NA TRBV7-8 TGTGCCAGCAGCTGGGGGGACTATTCCAGGAATGAGCAGTTCTTC CASSWGDYSRNEQFF
TRBJ2-3 TRBD2 NA TRBV19 TGTGCCAGTATGGCGGGGACTAGTTCTCTTGGGACCGATACGCAGTATTTT CASMAGTSSLGTDTQYF
TRBJ2-1 NA NA TRBV9 TGTGCCAGCAGCGTAAACCGACTAGGTAGCTCCTACAATGAGCAGTTCTTC CASSVNRLGSSYNEQFF
TRBJ2-1 TRBD2 NA TRBV5-6 TGTGCCAGCAGCTTATTTAGCGGGGGGGGTAACAATGAGCAGTTCTTC CASSLFSGGGNNEQFF
TRBJ2-7 NA NA TRBV12-3/TRBV12-4 TGTGCCAGCGCAGGGGACTCCTACGAGCAGTACTTC CASAGDSYEQYF
TRBJ2-7 TRBD1 NA TRBV29-1 TGCAGCTTCACCTTCAGGACAGGGACGAGCTCCTACGAGCAGTACTTC CSFTFRTGTSSYEQYF
TRBJ2-3 TRBD2 NA TRBV2 TGTGCCAGCAGTTTAGCGGGAGTCACAGATACGCAGTATTTT CASSLAGVTDTQYF
TRBJ1-6 NA few TRBV9 TGTGCCAGCAGCGTTCAAGGGGGATCACCCCTCCACTTT CASSVQGGSPLHF
TRBJ1-5 NA NA TRBV7-8 TGTGCCAGCAGCCCGACGGGTTGGCCCCAGCATTTT CASSPTGWPQHF
TRBJ2-1 TRBD2 NA TRBV6-5 TGTGCCAGCAGCGCTAGCGGGGGCCCGCATAGTGAGCAGTTCTTC CASSASGGPHSEQFF
TRBJ2-2 NA NA TRBV6-6 TGTGCCAGCAGGTCCGTACAGGGTTCGAACACCGGGGAGCTGTTTTTT CASRSVQGSNTGELFF
TRBJ1-2 NA NA TRBV5-5 TGTGCCAGCAGCTTGGGTGTTCGCGCTAACTATGGCTACACCTTC CASSLGVRANYGYTF
TRBJ2-3 NA NA TRBV11-3 TGTGCCAGCAGCGGACTCCTCACAGATACGCAGTATTTT CASSGLLTDTQYF
TRBJ1-1 NA NA TRBV6-1 TGTGCCAGCAGTGAAGGACTAGGGGTGAACACTGAAGCTTTCTTT CASSEGLGVNTEAFF
TRBJ2-6 NA NA TRBV19 TGTGCCAGTAGAGAGCCGGGGGCCAACGTCCTGACTTTC CASREPGANVLTF
TRBJ1-4 NA NA TRBV6-2/TRBV6-3 TGTGCCAGCAGTTACCCGGTGAAAGTGGTTACTAATGAAAAACTGTTTTTT CASSYPVKVVTNEKLFF